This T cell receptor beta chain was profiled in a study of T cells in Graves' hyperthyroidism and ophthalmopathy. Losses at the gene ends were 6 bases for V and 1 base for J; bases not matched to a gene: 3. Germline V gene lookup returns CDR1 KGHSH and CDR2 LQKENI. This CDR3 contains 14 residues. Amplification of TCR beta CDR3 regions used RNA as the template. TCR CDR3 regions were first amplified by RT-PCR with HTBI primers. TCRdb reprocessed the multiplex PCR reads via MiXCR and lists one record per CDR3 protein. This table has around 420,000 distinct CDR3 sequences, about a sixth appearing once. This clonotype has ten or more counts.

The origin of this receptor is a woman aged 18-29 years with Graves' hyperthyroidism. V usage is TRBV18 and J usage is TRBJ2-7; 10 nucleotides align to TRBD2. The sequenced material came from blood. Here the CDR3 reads CASSTSGASYEQYF. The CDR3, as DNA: TGTGCCAGCTCCACTAGCGGGGCATCCTACGAGCAGTACTTC.